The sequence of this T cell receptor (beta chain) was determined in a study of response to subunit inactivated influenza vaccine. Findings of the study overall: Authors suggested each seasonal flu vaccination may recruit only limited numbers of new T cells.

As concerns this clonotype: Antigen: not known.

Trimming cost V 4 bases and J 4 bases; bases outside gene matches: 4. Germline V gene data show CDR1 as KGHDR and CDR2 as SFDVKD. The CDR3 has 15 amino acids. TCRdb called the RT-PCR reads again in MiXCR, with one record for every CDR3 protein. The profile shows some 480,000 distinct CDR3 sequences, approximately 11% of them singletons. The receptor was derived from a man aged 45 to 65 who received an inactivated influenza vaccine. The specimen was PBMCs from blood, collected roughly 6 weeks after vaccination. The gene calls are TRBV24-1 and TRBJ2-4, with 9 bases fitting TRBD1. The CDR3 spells CATSDPGTGKNIQYF. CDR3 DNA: TGTGCCACCAGTGACCCCGGGACAGGGAAAAACATTCAGTACTTC.